What follows are 8 T cell receptor beta chains derived from one specimen sequenced in a study of CD8+ T cells in alopecia areata. Following RNA extraction, reverse transcription yielded cDNA that acted as the sequencing template. The data were produced by immunoSEQ multiplex PCR, yet TCRdb's version contains in-frame clones alone and is incomplete. Counted here are about 200,000 clones, 50% to 60% occurring once; the ten biggest clones make up 0.45%. This specimen consisted of CD4+ T cells sorted from blood, obtained at week 0. The receptor set was obtained from a human donor with alopecia areata.

V is TRBV18 and J is TRBJ1-1; D is perhaps TRBD1 (5 bases). Between the trimmed V and J ends, which lost 0 bases and 0 bases, there was a span of 20 bases. This CDR3 is 19 amino acids long. The germline V gene encodes CDR1 KGHSH and CDR2 LQKENI. The CDR3 DNA reads TGTGCCAGCTCACCACCGAGGAGGGGCGGAATCGGAATGAACACTGAAGCTTTCTTT. It is translated as CASSPPRRGGIGMNTEAFF. The full variable domain, with the rest looked up from reference TRBV18 and TRBJ1-1, is NAGVMQNPRHLVRRRGQEARLRCSPMKGHSHVYWYRQLPEEGLKFMVYLQKENIIDESGMPKERFSAEFPKEGPSILRIQQVVRGDSAAYFCASSPPRRGGIGMNTEAFFGQGTRLTVV.

The chain joins TRBV30 to TRBJ2-3, with 12 bases aligning to TRBD2. Unmatched junction bases numbered 5, after V lost 0 bases and J lost 4 bases. The CDR3 sequence is 16 residues long. The germline V gene has CDR1 GTSNPN and CDR2 SVGIG (reference sequence). The CDR3 bases are TGTGCCTGGAGTGTGACTAGCGGGAGTTGGGCAGATACGCAGTATTTT. Amino acids: CAWSVTSGSWADTQYF. Using reference TRBV30 and TRBJ2-3 for the parts outside the CDR3, the full variable domain is SQTIHQWPATLVQPVGSPLSLECTVEGTSNPNLYWYRQAAGRGLQLLFYSVGIGQISSEVPQNLSASRPQDRQFILSSKKLLLSDSGFYLCAWSVTSGSWADTQYFGPGTRLTVL.

The rearrangement links TRBV29-1 to TRBJ1-1; D remains unclear. The CDR3 extends over 12 amino acids. Trimming removed 4 bases from V and 0 bases from J, with 6 bases in between. From germline, CDR1 is SQVTM and CDR2 ANQGSEA. CDR3 nucleotide sequence: TGCAGCGTTGCAGACATGAACACTGAAGCTTTCTTT. This encodes CSVADMNTEAFF.

Turning to this clone: Sequence at one end of the junction differs from germline and may be a read error. V gene TRBV25-1 combines with J gene TRBJ2-7; the match to TRBD1 covers 8 bases. This CDR3 has 12 residues. Germline V lookup: CDR1 MGHDK, CDR2 SYGVNS. CDR3 DNA: TGTGCCAGCAGAGAATTCCGGGACAGGATGTACTTC. It is translated as CASREFRDRMYF.

The chain is built from TRBV5-6 and TRBJ2-6; maybe TRBD2 (5 bases). V lost 4 bases to trimming and J lost 3 bases, with 8 bases between them. In germline, CDR1 is SGHDT, CDR2 YYEEEE. This CDR3 has 14 amino acids. The CDR3 here is CASSLGVGANVLTF. In DNA form, the CDR3 reads TGTGCCAGCAGCCTGGGAGTTGGGGCCAACGTCCTGACTTTC.

The chain links TRBV5-1 to TRBJ2-7; D is undetermined. The CDR3 has 13 residues. The ends were cut back, 2 bases at V and 2 bases at J, with 8 bases in the middle. The germline CDR1 and CDR2 sequences are SGHRS and YFSETQ. The CDR3 coding sequence is TGCGCCAGCAGCTTTTCAGGAGCCTACGAGCAGTACTTC. Amino acid sequence: CASSFSGAYEQYF. Full variable domain (remainder filled in from reference TRBV5-1 and TRBJ2-7): KAGVTQTPRYLIKTRGQQVTLSCSPISGHRSVSWYQQTPGQGLQFLFEYFSETQRNKGNFPGRFSGRQFSNSRSEMNVSTLELGDSALYLCASSFSGAYEQYFGPGTRLTVT.

This clone has more than one count but fewer than ten. The V gene is TRBV29-1, the J gene TRBJ2-7; weak D call: TRBD1 (6 bases). Germline assignment: CDR1 SQVTM and CDR2 ANQGSEA. CDR3 size: 13 residues. With 6 bases removed from V and 3 bases from J, the gap between germline ends came to 15 bases. The CDR3 coding sequence is TGCAGCGTATCTAAAACAGGGATCTACGAGCAGTACTTC. Its protein product is CSVSKTGIYEQYF.

This clone was counted a few times. The chain combines TRBV5-1 with TRBJ2-4; 8 bases map to TRBD1. With 3 bases clipped from V and 0 bases from J, the junction kept 5 bases outside the gene matches. Germline CDR1 is SGHRS and CDR2 is YFSETQ. This CDR3 comprises 16 residues. The DNA for the CDR3 is TGCGCCAGCAGCTACGGACAGGGTTTAGCCAAAAACATTCAGTACTTC. Its translation: CASSYGQGLAKNIQYF. Supplemented by reference TRBV5-1 and TRBJ2-4, the full variable domain reads KAGVTQTPRYLIKTRGQQVTLSCSPISGHRSVSWYQQTPGQGLQFLFEYFSETQRNKGNFPGRFSGRQFSNSRSEMNVSTLELGDSALYLCASSYGQGLAKNIQYFGAGTRLSVL.